This TCR beta chain was recovered during a study of cytomegalovirus exposure and HLA in healthy donors. Note on this clone: Its antigen is undetermined.

CDR3 length: 13 amino acids. From germline, CDR1 is SNHLY and CDR2 FYNNEI. Trimming stripped 6 bases from V and 8 bases from J, with 13 bases between. The PCR was carried out with 60 Vbeta primers and 13 Jbeta primers. Produced via immunoSEQ multiplex PCR; TCRdb's table is partial and in-frame only. The sample lists 150,000 or so clones, over 65% occurring once. Study-level findings and limits: Across donors, sequencing depth was assumed by presence/absence analyses to be roughly uniform. An analysis was carried out at a later point. It showed that HLA-associated TCR beta chains were more clonally expanded than equally common non-associated chains. Cytomegalovirus association was listed for approximately 160 TCR beta chains.

The sequenced sample consisted of PBMCs. This receptor was obtained from a man younger than 35 in good health and CMV-seropositive. The J gene is TRBJ2-2, the V gene TRBV2, with TRBD2 as a possible D gene (5 bases). The CDR3 region is CASRLTRQGELFF. Written as DNA, the CDR3 is TGTGCCAGCAGATTAACTAGACAAGGGGAGCTGTTTTTT.